Reported below is one T cell receptor beta chain. It may be a read error: a sequence one base away is much more abundant. This sample was included in a study of breast tumors, draining lymph nodes, adjacent tissues. CDR3 size: 16 residues. The germline V gene encodes CDR1 SGHDT and CDR2 YYEEEE. TCRdb passed the multiplex PCR reads through MiXCR, listing each CDR3 protein once. Of around 50,000 distinct CDR3 sequences listed, 23% are singletons. The specimen was breast tumor tissue. The J gene is TRBJ2-7, the V gene TRBV5-6; 8 nucleotides line up with TRBD1. The TCR was taken from a female donor with breast cancer. Some clones in this sample may be carry-over from other donors' samples. DNA of the CDR3: TGTGCCAGCAGCTTGAGGTTGACAGGGGAGGCCTACGAGCGGTACTTC. Amino acid sequence: CASSLRLTGEAYERYF.